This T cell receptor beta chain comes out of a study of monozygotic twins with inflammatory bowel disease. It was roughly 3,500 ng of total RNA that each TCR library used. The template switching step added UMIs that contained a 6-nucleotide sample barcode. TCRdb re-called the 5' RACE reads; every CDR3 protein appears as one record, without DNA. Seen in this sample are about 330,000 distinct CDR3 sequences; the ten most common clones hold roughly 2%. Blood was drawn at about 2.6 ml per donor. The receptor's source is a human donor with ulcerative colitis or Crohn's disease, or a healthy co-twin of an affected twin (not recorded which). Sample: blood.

This CDR3 reads CASRPPGQGEKLFF. The rearrangement links TRBV14 to TRBJ1-4; TCRdb calls TRBD1, which cannot be checked without DNA. The CDR3 has 14 amino acids. Germline CDR1 SGHDN, CDR2 FVKESK.